What follows are 4 T cell receptor beta chains derived from one specimen sequenced in a study of OX40 agonist ivuxolimab in advanced cancers. TCRdb keeps only in-frame clones here, not all; method: immunoSEQ multiplex PCR. This sample has 45,000 or so clones, with less than 85% found just once. This sample comprised CD4+ or CD8+ T cells sorted from blood, obtained in a trial of the OX40 agonist ivuxolimab. The source is an adult with an advanced solid tumor such as melanoma, head and neck, liver or kidney cancer.

J is TRBJ2-1 and V is TRBV7-3; D possibly uses TRBD1 or TRBD2 (6 bases each). The CDR3 has 16 amino acids. In germline, CDR1 is SGHTA, CDR2 FQGTGA. V was pared by 1 base and J by 7 bases, with 17 bases between. The CDR3 nucleotides read TGTGCCAGCAGCTTAAAGACCGGGGGACATAGAAATGAGCAGTTCTTC. It specifies CASSLKTGGHRNEQFF.

The chain couples TRBV10-3 to TRBJ2-5, with no clear D. The length of the CDR3 is 9 residues. Germline loops: CDR1 ENHRY, CDR2 SYGVKD. Trimming stripped 10 bases from V and 7 bases from J, with 7 bases between. This chain's CDR3 is CANPWTQYF. The CDR3, as DNA: TGTGCCAACCCCTGGACCCAGTACTTC.

This clone was observed once. V usage is TRBV18 and J usage is TRBJ2-6; the D is unclear. The germline CDR1 and CDR2 sequences are KGHSH and LQKENI. CDR3 length: 14 residues. Between the trimmed V and J ends, which lost 3 bases and 0 bases, there was a span of 3 bases. The CDR3 bases are TGTGCCAGCTCACCTACCTCTGGGGCCAACGTCCTGACTTTC. Encoded protein: CASSPTSGANVLTF.

This chain connects TRBV7-9 to TRBJ2-1; D gene ambiguous. V dropped 1 base and J dropped 7 bases, with 5 bases sitting between them. The CDR3 extends over 12 amino acids. The V gene's germline CDR1 is SEHNR and CDR2 FQNEAQ (reference sequence). The CDR3 spells CASSLVGNEQFF. The CDR3 DNA reads as TGTGCCAGCAGCTTAGTGGGGAATGAGCAGTTCTTC. The variable domain in full, completed from reference TRBV7-9 and TRBJ2-1, reads DTGVSQNPRHKITKRGQNVTFRCDPISEHNRLYWYRQTLGQGPEFLTYFQNEAQLEKSRLLSDRFSAERPKGSFSTLEIQRTEQGDSAMYLCASSLVGNEQFFGPGTRLTVL.